This TCR beta chain was recovered during a study of T-cell reconstitution after alpha-beta-depleted transplantation in children. Germline-derived CDR1 and CDR2 are ENHRY and SYGVKD. CDR3 size: 13 residues. Trimming removed 7 bases at V and 3 bases at J, with 12 bases between. The table lists this clonotype with many counts. The authors prepared the TCRbeta library with unique molecular identifiers. TCRdb reprocessed the PCR reads via MiXCR and lists one record per CDR3 protein. The sample comprises 300,000 to 400,000 distinct CDR3 sequences, 10% to 15% of which are singletons, and around 4.5% rests with the top ten.

This TCR was recovered from a human donor who donated a stem cell graft to a child with Fanconi anemia. V gene TRBV10-3 combines with J gene TRBJ2-5; D could derive from TRBD1 or TRBD2 (5 bases each). The sequenced sample was PBMCs, obtained from the stem cell graft. The CDR3 sequence: CAINGAVEETQYF. The CDR3 coding sequence is TGTGCCATCAACGGGGCAGTAGAAGAGACCCAGTACTTC.